Listed below are T cell receptor beta chains from one sample, sequenced in a study of T cells after yellow fever vaccination. Each CDR3 protein is one row after TCRdb ran MiXCR on the 5' RACE reads. The sample records over 45,000 distinct CDR3 sequences, approximately 7.7% being singletons. The sample in question was CD8+ T cells sorted from PBMCs, obtained on the day of the first yellow fever vaccination. The source is a man between 18 and 35 years old who received the YFV17D yellow fever vaccine. The CDR3 runs from the conserved cysteine through the conserved F or W. The order of the fields is J gene, clone size, V gene, D gene, CDR3 DNA, CDR3 protein. D genes are given only for firm matches. Only some rows state a clone size, as once, few, many or a class for expanded clones.

TRBJ1-5,few,TRBV20-1,-,TGCAGTGCTAGATGGGGCTACCAGCCCCAGCATTTT,CSARWGYQPQHF
TRBJ1-1,-,TRBV27,TRBD1,TGTGCCAGCAGTCTACTCCCCCTTCTCCGGGACAGGGGACCTGAAGCTTTCTTT,CASSLLPLLRDRGPEAFF
TRBJ1-2,many,TRBV6-5,-,TGTGCCAGCAGTTACGGGGTCGGTCTCTACTATGGCTACACCTTC,CASSYGVGLYYGYTF
TRBJ1-5,many,TRBV4-3,-,TGCGCCAGCAGCCAAGATGGGGGGAGCAATCAGCCCCAGCATTTT,CASSQDGGSNQPQHF
TRBJ2-1,-,TRBV11-2,-,TGTGCCAGCAGCTTATACCCCCAAGGCGGGGCAAGCTCCTACAATGAGCAGTTCTTC,CASSLYPQGGASSYNEQFF
TRBJ2-1,many,TRBV29-1,-,TGCAGCGTTGAGGGGGCGGGGGCCTGGAATGAGCAGTTCTTC,CSVEGAGAWNEQFF
TRBJ2-1,few,TRBV6-4,TRBD2,TGTGCCAGCAGTCCACTTTTGACTAGCGGGGAAACTCTAAACAATGAGCAGTTCTTC,CASSPLLTSGETLNNEQFF
TRBJ2-1,many,TRBV7-2,TRBD1,TGTGCCAGCAGCTTAGCTAGGGACAGAGAGCAGTTCTTC,CASSLARDREQFF
TRBJ1-2,-,TRBV4-3,TRBD1,TGCGCCAGCAGCCAGACGGACAGGGGGCTGGATGGCTACACCTTC,CASSQTDRGLDGYTF
TRBJ2-4,many,TRBV4-3,-,TGCGCCAGCAGCCAAGATCCTCTCGGGCGCAGCATTCAGTACTTC,CASSQDPLGRSIQYF
TRBJ1-2,many,TRBV5-1,TRBD1,TGCGCCAGCAGCTTGGCCTCAGTGGGACAGGCCTATGGCTACACCTTC,CASSLASVGQAYGYTF
TRBJ2-5,-,TRBV27,-,TGTGCCAGCGCCGTTGACGGGGGGCAGGTGACCCAGTACTTC,CASAVDGGQVTQYF
TRBJ2-3,-,TRBV15,TRBD1,TGTGCCACCAGCAGCGACAGGGGCGGCACAGATACGCAGTATTTT,CATSSDRGGTDTQYF
TRBJ2-1,many,TRBV6-5,-,TGTGCCAGCAGGGCGGGGAATGAGCAGTTCTTC,CASRAGNEQFF
TRBJ1-6,-,TRBV5-1,-,TGCGCCAGCAGCTTGGTATCCCAGGGATCGAATTCACCCCTCCACTTT,CASSLVSQGSNSPLHF
TRBJ2-5,many,TRBV20-1,-,TGCAGTGCTAGAGCAGGGTCGCACGAGACCCAGTACTTC,CSARAGSHETQYF
TRBJ1-4,-,TRBV12-3/TRBV12-4,-,TGTGCCAGCAGTTTGGACGGCCTCACAACTAATGAAAAACTGTTTTTT,CASSLDGLTTNEKLFF
TRBJ1-1,many,TRBV4-2,-,TGTGCCAGCAGCCAAGAGGGCCAGTCTGAGCCTGAAGCTTTCTTT,CASSQEGQSEPEAFF
TRBJ1-1,-,TRBV3-1,-,TGTGCCAGCACCTCGAGTGGGGCAGGGAAAGCTTTCTTT,CASTSSGAGKAFF
TRBJ1-3,-,TRBV5-1,-,TGCGCCAGCTGCCTCACCGCGGATCGTGGAAACACCATATATTTT,CASCLTADRGNTIYF
TRBJ2-1,-,TRBV11-2,-,TGTGCCAGCAGCTTAATACGGATGGGCGCCAATGAGCAGTTCTTC,CASSLIRMGANEQFF
TRBJ2-2,few,TRBV11-3,TRBD1,TGTGCCAGCAGCGGACAGGGGAACACCGGGGAGCTGTTTTTT,CASSGQGNTGELFF
TRBJ1-6,-,TRBV9,-,TGTGCCAGCAGTCGAGGGTGGGGGCGGACGGCCAGTATAGGATCACCCCTCCACTTT,CASSRGWGRTASIGSPLHF
TRBJ1-2,many,TRBV9,TRBD1,TGTGCCAGCGCCACCCCGACAGGGGGCCGGTATGGCTACACCTTC,CASATPTGGRYGYTF
TRBJ2-1,many,TRBV27,-,TGTGCCAGCAGGCCAGGGGCTAGCGAGTCAAATGAGCAGTTCTTC,CASRPGASESNEQFF
TRBJ1-1,many,TRBV18,-,TGTGCCAGCTCACCAGGGTTGGGCACTGAAGCTTTCTTT,CASSPGLGTEAFF
TRBJ2-3,few,TRBV29-1,-,TGCAGCGTTGAAGGGGTACAGGGAGGGACAGATACGCAGTATTTT,CSVEGVQGGTDTQYF
TRBJ1-1,many,TRBV10-2,TRBD1,TGCGCCAGCAGTGAGAGTGAAACAGGGGGCTCTGAAGCTTTCTTT,CASSESETGGSEAFF
TRBJ2-3,-,TRBV6-2/TRBV6-3,-,TGTGCCAGCAGTTACTGGTTTGGCACAGATACGCAGTATTTT,CASSYWFGTDTQYF
TRBJ2-7,few,TRBV7-9,TRBD2,TGTGCCAGCAGCCCCCGACTAGCGGGGTGCGAGCAGTACTTC,CASSPRLAGCEQYF
TRBJ2-1,-,TRBV4-2,-,TGTGACAGCAGCCAAGATCAGGACAGCTCAACCTACAATGAGCAGTTCTTC,CDSSQDQDSSTYNEQFF
TRBJ2-2,-,TRBV12-3/TRBV12-4,-,TGTGCCAGCAGCCCCTCTCTAGGGTACACCGGGGAGCTGTTTTTT,CASSPSLGYTGELFF
TRBJ2-2,many,TRBV4-2,-,TGTGCCAGCAGCCAAGTGGAGGGGAACACCGGGGAGCTGTTTTTT,CASSQVEGNTGELFF
TRBJ1-1,many,TRBV7-8,-,TGTGCCAGCAGCGTGAGTGGACAGTATGAAGCTTTCTTT,CASSVSGQYEAFF
TRBJ2-3,-,TRBV7-6,-,TGTGCCAGCAGCTTAGACGGCAGGGAGAGGCCAGATACGCAGTATTTT,CASSLDGRERPDTQYF
TRBJ1-6,many,TRBV4-2,TRBD1,TGTGCCAGCAGCGCAGAGGGGGCAGGTTCACCCCTCCACTTT,CASSAEGAGSPLHF
TRBJ1-1,-,TRBV29-1,-,TGCAGCGTACTGACGGACACTGAAGCTTTCTTT,CSVLTDTEAFF
TRBJ2-7,few,TRBV10-3,-,TGTGCCGCCTCGGGACTGCCCTACGAGCAGTACTTC,CAASGLPYEQYF
TRBJ2-5,-,TRBV28,TRBD2,TGTGCCAGCAGTTTCCTCGGGGAGGGGGAGACCCAGTACTTC,CASSFLGEGETQYF
TRBJ1-4,many,TRBV5-1,TRBD1,TGCGCCAGCAGCCAGGGACAGTGGGTCCCAACTAATGAAAAACTGTTTTTT,CASSQGQWVPTNEKLFF
TRBJ2-7,-,TRBV7-9,TRBD1,TGTGCCAGCAGCTCCAGGGACAGTAACTACGAGCAGTACTTC,CASSSRDSNYEQYF
TRBJ2-1,many,TRBV7-2,-,TGTGCCAGCAGCTCGGGACTTAGAGGCTACAATGAGCAGTTCTTC,CASSSGLRGYNEQFF
TRBJ1-5,-,TRBV7-6,-,TGTGCCAGCAGCCAAGGGTTTAATCAGCCCCAGCATTTT,CASSQGFNQPQHF
TRBJ2-1,many,TRBV7-9,-,TGTGCCAGCGAGAAAGGGAGGATTCTAAATGAGCAGTTCTTC,CASEKGRILNEQFF
TRBJ1-1,many,TRBV9,-,TGTGCCAGCAGCGTAGAACAGAACACTGAAGCTTTCTTT,CASSVEQNTEAFF
TRBJ2-2,few,TRBV4-3,-,TGCGCCAGCAGCCCGAGCGCCGGAGTTCCGAACACCGGGGAGCTGTTTTTT,CASSPSAGVPNTGELFF
TRBJ1-2,many,TRBV4-3,-,TGCGCCAGCAGCCCTAGCAGGTCGCCTGGTGTGGTCTATGGCTACACCTTC,CASSPSRSPGVVYGYTF
TRBJ1-1,many,TRBV3-1,-,TGTGCCAGCAGCCAAGGTTTGGAGCGAATGAACACTGAAGCTTTCTTT,CASSQGLERMNTEAFF
TRBJ2-2,few,TRBV7-9,-,TGTGCCAGCAGCTCCGGTCCGATCGGGGAGCTGTTTTTT,CASSSGPIGELFF
TRBJ1-5,many,TRBV6-2/TRBV6-3,TRBD1,TGTGCCAGCAGTACCCGGACAGGGGCAAATCAGCCCCAGCATTTT,CASSTRTGANQPQHF
TRBJ1-4,many,TRBV13,TRBD1,TGTGCCAGCAGTCGACAGGGCTTCGGTAATGAAAAACTGTTTTTT,CASSRQGFGNEKLFF
TRBJ2-1,-,TRBV6-5,-,TGTGCCAGCAGTTTCCGGTTCAAATACAATGAGCAGTTCTTC,CASSFRFKYNEQFF
TRBJ1-1,-,TRBV4-1,-,TGCGCCAGCAGCCAAGAAGGGAGCTTTCCTGAAGCTTTCTTT,CASSQEGSFPEAFF
TRBJ2-1,many,TRBV12-3/TRBV12-4,-,TGTGCCAGCAGTTTCTCCAGAAGCTCCTACAATGAGCAGTTCTTC,CASSFSRSSYNEQFF